This TCR beta chain appears in the sequencing data of a study of T-cell memory formation after mild COVID-19. As for the study in general: The study found TCR clusters largely donor specific.

TCRdb redid the calling of the 5' RACE reads with MiXCR, one entry per CDR3 protein. The data hold about 290,000 distinct CDR3 sequences, with about 20% observed a single time. The sequenced material came from PBMCs or a T cell subset sorted from them (not recorded which). This TCR came from a man aged 18 to 35 who had mild COVID-19 (a few samples of this study predate the infection). Cell type and time point are not known.

The chain's CDR3 is CASSDTSGFSKNIQYF. The CDR3 bases are TGTGCCAGCAGTGATACTAGCGGCTTTTCCAAAAACATTCAGTACTTC. The chain links TRBV2 to TRBJ2-4; 8 nucleotides match TRBD2. The CDR3 sequence is 16 residues long. Losses at the gene ends were 3 bases for V and 2 bases for J; bases not matched to a gene: 6. Germline CDR1 reads SNHLY; CDR2 reads FYNNEI. Together with reference TRBV2 and TRBJ2-4, the CDR3 gives the full variable domain: EPEVTQTPSHQVTQMGQEVILRCVPISNHLYFYWYRQILGQKVEFLVSFYNNEISEKSEIFDDQFSVERPDGSNFTLKIRSTKLEDSAMYFCASSDTSGFSKNIQYFGAGTRLSVL.